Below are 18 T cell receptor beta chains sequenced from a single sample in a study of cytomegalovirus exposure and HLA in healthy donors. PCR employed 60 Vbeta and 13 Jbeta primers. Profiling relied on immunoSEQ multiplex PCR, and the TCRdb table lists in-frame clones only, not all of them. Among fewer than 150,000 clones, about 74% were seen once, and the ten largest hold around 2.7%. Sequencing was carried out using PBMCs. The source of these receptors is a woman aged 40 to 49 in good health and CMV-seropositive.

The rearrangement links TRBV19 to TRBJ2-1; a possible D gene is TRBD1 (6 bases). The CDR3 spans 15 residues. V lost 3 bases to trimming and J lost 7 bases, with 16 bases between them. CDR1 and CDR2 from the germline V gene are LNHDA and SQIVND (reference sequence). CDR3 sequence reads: CASSIRIEGVNEQFF. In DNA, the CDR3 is TGTGCCAGTAGTATCCGGATTGAGGGGGTAAATGAGCAGTTCTTC. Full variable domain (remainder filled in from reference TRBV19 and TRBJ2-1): DGGITQSPKYLFRKEGQNVTLSCEQNLNHDAMYWYRQDPGQGLRLIYYSQIVNDFQKGDIAEGYSVSREKKESFPLTVTSAQKNPTAFYLCASSIRIEGVNEQFFGPGTRLTVL.

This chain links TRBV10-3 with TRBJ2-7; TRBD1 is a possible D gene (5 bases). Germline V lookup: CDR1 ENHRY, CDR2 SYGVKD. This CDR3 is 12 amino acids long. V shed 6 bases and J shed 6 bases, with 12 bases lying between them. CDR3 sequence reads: CAISAPRGEQYF. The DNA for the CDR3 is TGTGCCATCAGCGCCCCTAGGGGCGAGCAGTACTTC.

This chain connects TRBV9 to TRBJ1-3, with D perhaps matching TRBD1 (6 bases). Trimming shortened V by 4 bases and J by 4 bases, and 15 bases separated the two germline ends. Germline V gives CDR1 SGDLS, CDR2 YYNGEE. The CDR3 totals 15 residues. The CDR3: CASSSGAGDGNTIYF. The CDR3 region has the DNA TGTGCCAGCAGCTCTGGAGCAGGGGACGGAAACACCATATATTTT.

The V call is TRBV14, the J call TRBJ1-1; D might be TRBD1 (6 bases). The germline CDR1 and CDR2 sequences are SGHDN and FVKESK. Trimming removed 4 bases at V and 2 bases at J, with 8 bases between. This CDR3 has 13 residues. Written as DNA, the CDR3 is TGTGCCAGCAGCCTCAGGGGCAACACTGAAGCTTTCTTT. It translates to CASSLRGNTEAFF. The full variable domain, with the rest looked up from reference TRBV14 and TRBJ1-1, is EAGVTQFPSHSVIEKGQTVTLRCDPISGHDNLYWYRRVMGKEIKFLLHFVKESKQDESGMPNNRFLAERTGGTYSTLKVQPAELEDSGVYFCASSLRGNTEAFFGQGTRLTVV.

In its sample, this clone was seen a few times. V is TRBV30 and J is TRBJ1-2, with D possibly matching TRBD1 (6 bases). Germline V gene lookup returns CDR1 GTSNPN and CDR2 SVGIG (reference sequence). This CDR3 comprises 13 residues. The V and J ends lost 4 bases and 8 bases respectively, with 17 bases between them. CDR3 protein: CAWTEWGGGGYTF. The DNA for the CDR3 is TGTGCCTGGACCGAGTGGGGAGGGGGGGGCTACACCTTC.

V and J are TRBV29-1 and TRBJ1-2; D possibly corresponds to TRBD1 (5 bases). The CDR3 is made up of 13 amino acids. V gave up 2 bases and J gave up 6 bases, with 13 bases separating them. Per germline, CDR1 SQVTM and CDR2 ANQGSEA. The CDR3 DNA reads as TGCAGCGTTGAATCATGGACACGGGATGGCTACACCTTC. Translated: CSVESWTRDGYTF.

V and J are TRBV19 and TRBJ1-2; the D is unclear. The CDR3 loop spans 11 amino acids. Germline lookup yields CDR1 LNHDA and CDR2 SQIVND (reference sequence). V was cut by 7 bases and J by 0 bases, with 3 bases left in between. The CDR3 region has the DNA TGTGCCAGTACGGCTAACTATGGCTACACCTTC. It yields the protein CASTANYGYTF.

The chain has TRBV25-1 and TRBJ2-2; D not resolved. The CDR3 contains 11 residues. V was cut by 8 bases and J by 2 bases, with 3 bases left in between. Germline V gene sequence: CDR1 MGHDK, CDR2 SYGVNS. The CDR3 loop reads CASLNTGELFF. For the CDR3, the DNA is TGTGCCAGCCTCAACACCGGGGAGCTGTTTTTT. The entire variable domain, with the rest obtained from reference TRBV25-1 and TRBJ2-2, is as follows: EADIYQTPRYLVIGTGKKITLECSQTMGHDKMYWYQQDPGMELHLIHYSYGVNSTEKGDLSSESTVSRIRTEHFPLTLESARPSHTSQYLCASLNTGELFFGEGSRLTVL.

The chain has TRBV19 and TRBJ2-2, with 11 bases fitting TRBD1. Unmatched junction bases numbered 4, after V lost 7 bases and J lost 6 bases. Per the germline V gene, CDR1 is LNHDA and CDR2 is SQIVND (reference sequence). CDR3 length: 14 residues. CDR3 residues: CASTGQGAAGELFF. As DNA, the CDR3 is TGTGCCAGTACCGGACAGGGGGCGGCCGGGGAGCTGTTTTTT.

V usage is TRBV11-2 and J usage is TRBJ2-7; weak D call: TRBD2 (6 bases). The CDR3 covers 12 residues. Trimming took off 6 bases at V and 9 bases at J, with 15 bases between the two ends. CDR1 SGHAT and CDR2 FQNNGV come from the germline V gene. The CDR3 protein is CASRLQAGGQYF. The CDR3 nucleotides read TGTGCCAGCAGATTACAGGCCGGGGGGCAGTACTTC.

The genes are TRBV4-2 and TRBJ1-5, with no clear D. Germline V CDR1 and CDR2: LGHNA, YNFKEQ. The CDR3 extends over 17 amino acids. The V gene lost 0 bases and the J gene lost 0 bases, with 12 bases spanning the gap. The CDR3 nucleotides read TGTGCCAGCAGCCAAGATTCATCTGCCTATAGCAATCAGCCCCAGCATTTT. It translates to CASSQDSSAYSNQPQHF.

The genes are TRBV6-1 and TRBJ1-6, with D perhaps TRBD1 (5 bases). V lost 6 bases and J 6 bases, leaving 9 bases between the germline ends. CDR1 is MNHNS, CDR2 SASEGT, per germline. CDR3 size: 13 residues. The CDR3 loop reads CASRTGVNSPLHF. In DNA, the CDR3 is TGTGCCAGCAGGACGGGGGTTAATTCACCCCTCCACTTT.

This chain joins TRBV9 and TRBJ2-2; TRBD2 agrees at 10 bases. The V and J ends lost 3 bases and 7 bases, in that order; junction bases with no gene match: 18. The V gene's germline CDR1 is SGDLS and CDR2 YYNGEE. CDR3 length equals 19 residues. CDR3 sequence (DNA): TGTGCCAGCAGCGCCCTAATAGGGCTAGCGGGGGCGTACGGCGGGGAGCTGTTTTTT. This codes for CASSALIGLAGAYGGELFF.

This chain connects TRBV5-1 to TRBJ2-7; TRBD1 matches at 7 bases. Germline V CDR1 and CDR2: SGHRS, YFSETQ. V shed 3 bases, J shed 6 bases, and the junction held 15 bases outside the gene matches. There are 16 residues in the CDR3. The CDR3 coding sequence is TGCGCCAGCAGCTCCATGGGTGCAGGGGGTCATCGCGAGCAGTACTTC. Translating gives CASSSMGAGGHREQYF.

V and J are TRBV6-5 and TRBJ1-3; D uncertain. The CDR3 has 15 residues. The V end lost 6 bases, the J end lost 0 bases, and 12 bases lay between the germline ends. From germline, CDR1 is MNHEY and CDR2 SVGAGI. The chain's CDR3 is CASSPELGSGNTIYF. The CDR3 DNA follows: TGTGCCAGCAGCCCCGAACTCGGCTCTGGAAACACCATATATTTT.

CDR3 region: CASSLKISGRARYEQYF. Written as DNA, the CDR3 is TGTGCCAGCAGCTTAAAGATTAGCGGGAGGGCCAGGTACGAGCAGTACTTC. This chain joins TRBV5-4 and TRBJ2-7, with 11 bases that match TRBD2. Germline V gene sequence: CDR1 SGHNT, CDR2 YYREEE (reference sequence). The CDR3 is 17 residues long. V trimming: 2 bases; J trimming: 4 bases; junction bases outside the gene matches: 11.

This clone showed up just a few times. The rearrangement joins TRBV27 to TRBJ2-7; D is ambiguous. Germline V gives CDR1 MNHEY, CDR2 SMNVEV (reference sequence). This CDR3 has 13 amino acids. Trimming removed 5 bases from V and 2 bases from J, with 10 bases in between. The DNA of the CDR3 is TGTGCCAGCAGTCCCCCAGGCCCCTACGAGCAGTACTTC. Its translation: CASSPPGPYEQYF.

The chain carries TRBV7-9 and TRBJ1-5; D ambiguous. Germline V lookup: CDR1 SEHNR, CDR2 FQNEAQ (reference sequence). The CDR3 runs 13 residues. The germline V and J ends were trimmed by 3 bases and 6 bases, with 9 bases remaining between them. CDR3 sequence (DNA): TGTGCCAGCAGCTTCGACTTGGCTCAGCCCCAGCATTTT. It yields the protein CASSFDLAQPQHF.